This TCR beta chain was captured by sequencing in a study of T cell responses to AZD1222 COVID-19 vaccine. Study-level results: Two AZD1222 administrations were followed by greater Spike-specific TCR breadth and depth. The donor cohort was predominantly white British with a female majority, and clonal diversity may have been underestimated.

The germline V gene encodes CDR1 SQVTM and CDR2 ANQGSEA. This CDR3 has 15 residues. V lost 4 bases, J lost 2 bases, and 16 bases lay in between. With respect to this clone: Its antigen is still unknown.

TCRdb's copy holds only in-frame clones and misses some; the assay was immunoSEQ multiplex PCR. The sample shows 120,000 or so clones, approximately 90% of them seen only once. The chain recombines TRBV29-1 with TRBJ2-3, with D possibly being TRBD1 (5 bases). This TCR was sampled from an adult in good health. Here the sequenced sample was peripheral blood, taken on day 0 of AZD1222 vaccination. The chain's CDR3 is CSVVWARATTDTQYF. The CDR3 DNA follows: TGCAGCGTTGTGTGGGCCAGGGCCACCACAGATACGCAGTATTTT.